This entry lists 20 T cell receptor beta chains sequenced from one sample in a study of T-cell reconstitution after alpha-beta-depleted transplantation in children. Unique molecular identifiers were incorporated into the prepared TCRbeta library. TCRdb passed the PCR reads through MiXCR, listing each CDR3 protein once. The data contain roughly 310,000 distinct CDR3 sequences, 23% of them seen just once; the ten biggest clones take up roughly 11%. The sample was PBMCs, mostly from graft donor cells, taken 180 days after TCRalphabeta/CD19-depleted stem cell transplant. Receptors originate from a male patient younger than 18 who had a stem cell transplant for acute lymphoblastic leukemia, so the T cells may come from the graft donor.

This clonotype was seen once. This rearrangement joins TRBV15 to TRBJ2-5; D unresolved. This CDR3 has 14 residues. In germline, CDR1 is LNHNV, CDR2 YYDKDF (reference sequence). Trimming cost V 3 bases and J 1 base, with 9 bases left between them. Here the CDR3 DNA reads TGTGCCACCAGCAGTGGGCCCGGCCAAGAGACCCAGTACTTC. It yields the protein CATSSGPGQETQYF.

This clonotype was detected only a few times. This chain joins TRBV20-1 and TRBJ2-7, with TRBD2 as a possible D gene (5 bases). The CDR3 is 14 residues long. Trimming removed 4 bases from V and 4 bases from J, with 17 bases in between. The germline V gene encodes CDR1 DFQATT and CDR2 SNEGSKA (reference sequence). In nucleotides, the CDR3 is TGCAGTGCTAACGGGGATCTTATCCATTACGAGCAGTACTTC. It translates to CSANGDLIHYEQYF.

The CDR3 DNA reads TGCGCCAGCAGCTTGACCGGGACTAGCGGTACAGATACGCAGTATTTT. Translated, it gives CASSLTGTSGTDTQYF. V is TRBV5-1 and J is TRBJ2-3; the match to TRBD2 covers 11 bases. Trimming cost V 1 base and J 3 bases; bases outside gene matches: 4. Looked up from germline, CDR1 is SGHRS and CDR2 is YFSETQ. CDR3 length: 16 residues.

The V call is TRBV5-1, the J call TRBJ2-5, with D unclear. The CDR3 covers 14 residues. Germline V CDR1 and CDR2: SGHRS, YFSETQ. V was cut by 0 bases and J by 2 bases, with 8 bases left in between. CDR3 sequence: CASSLGATQETQYF. CDR3 nucleotide sequence: TGCGCCAGCAGCTTGGGGGCTACTCAAGAGACCCAGTACTTC.

This clonotype has just a few counts. The chain combines TRBV29-1 with TRBJ2-7, with 7 bases aligning to TRBD1. Germline assignment: CDR1 SQVTM and CDR2 ANQGSEA. Trimming cost V 5 bases and J 1 base; bases outside gene matches: 14. CDR3 length: 16 amino acids. CDR3 bases: TGCAGCGTTATAGGGGCAGGGGGATCCCTTTCCTACGAGCAGTACTTC. It codes for CSVIGAGGSLSYEQYF.

This clonotype was detected only a few times. The chain is built from TRBV5-1 and TRBJ1-2; D is undetermined. Trimming removed 4 bases from V and 3 bases from J, with 7 bases in between. CDR3 size: 12 residues. Looked up from germline, CDR1 is SGHRS and CDR2 is YFSETQ. The CDR3: CASSVTDYGYTF. CDR3 coding DNA: TGCGCCAGCAGCGTGACGGACTATGGCTACACCTTC. Variable domain in full (rest from reference TRBV5-1 and TRBJ1-2): KAGVTQTPRYLIKTRGQQVTLSCSPISGHRSVSWYQQTPGQGLQFLFEYFSETQRNKGNFPGRFSGRQFSNSRSEMNVSTLELGDSALYLCASSVTDYGYTFGSGTRLTVV.

V is TRBV18 and J is TRBJ2-1, with D perhaps assigned TRBD1 or TRBD2 (5 bases each). This CDR3 spans 15 amino acids. Trimming left V 3 bases short and J 4 bases short, with 13 bases between. Per the germline V gene, CDR1 is KGHSH and CDR2 is LQKENI. The CDR3 loop is CASSPLSGPYNEQFF. DNA for the CDR3: TGTGCCAGCTCACCCTTATCGGGGCCGTACAATGAGCAGTTCTTC.

This rearrangement joins TRBV7-9 to TRBJ2-7, with TRBD1 matching over 10 bases. The trim removed 2 bases at V and 6 bases at J, leaving 7 bases unmatched. The CDR3 runs 15 residues. Germline CDR1 is SEHNR and CDR2 is FQNEAQ (reference sequence). CDR3 sequence (DNA): TGTGCCAGCAGCTTACCCGGGACAGGGGCCAGCGAGCAGTACTTC. It encodes CASSLPGTGASEQYF.

The chain couples TRBV27 to TRBJ2-1, with 9 bases fitting TRBD1. This CDR3 is built from 16 residues. V was pared by 5 bases and J by 2 bases, with 7 bases of the junction left unmatched. CDR1 MNHEY and CDR2 SMNVEV come from the germline V gene (reference sequence). In DNA, the CDR3 is TGTGCCAGCAGTCCTTTACAGGGGGCCCCCTACAATGAGCAGTTCTTC. It encodes CASSPLQGAPYNEQFF.

The rearrangement joins TRBV27 to TRBJ2-2; 7 bases are a match to TRBD1. This CDR3 has 13 amino acids. The V segment lost 6 bases and the J segment 6 bases; nucleotides outside the gene matches: 4. CDR1 and CDR2 (germline): MNHEY, SMNVEV (reference sequence). For the CDR3, the DNA is TGTGCCAGCAGGACAGGGATATCCGGGGAGCTGTTTTTT. This translates into CASRTGISGELFF.

This clonotype has just a few counts. This chain joins TRBV20-1 and TRBJ1-3; D remains unclear. This CDR3 comprises 15 residues. Trimming shortened V by 4 bases and J by 2 bases, and 15 bases separated the two germline ends. Per the germline V gene, CDR1 is DFQATT and CDR2 is SNEGSKA (reference sequence). CDR3 residues: CSAINRRDPGNTIYF. The CDR3 coding sequence is TGCAGTGCTATTAACCGGAGGGATCCTGGAAACACCATATATTTT.

The gene calls are TRBV2 and TRBJ1-5; 8 bases align to TRBD1. CDR1 is SNHLY, CDR2 FYNNEI, per germline. CDR3 length equals 13 residues. With V trimmed by 7 bases and J by 11 bases, 10 bases remained unmatched. CDR3 sequence: CASTDRAIGTQHF. For the CDR3, the DNA is TGTGCCAGCACGGACAGGGCGATCGGGACCCAGCATTTT. The full variable domain, completed using reference TRBV2 and TRBJ1-5, is EPEVTQTPSHQVTQMGQEVILRCVPISNHLYFYWYRQILGQKVEFLVSFYNNEISEKSEIFDDQFSVERPDGSNFTLKIRSTKLEDSAMYFCASTDRAIGTQHFGDGTRLSIL.

V and J are TRBV7-2 and TRBJ1-5; 7 nucleotides agree with TRBD1. Looked up from germline, CDR1 is SGHTA and CDR2 is FQGNSA. The CDR3 consists of 14 residues. Trimming removed 5 bases from V and 7 bases from J; junction bases left unmatched: 8. The DNA of the CDR3 is TGTGCCAGCAGCCCGATAATGACAGGGCAGCCCCAGCATTTT. Its protein is CASSPIMTGQPQHF.

The table lists this clonotype with many counts. The chain has TRBV12-3 or TRBV12-4 and TRBJ2-2; 8 nucleotides agree with TRBD1. CDR3 length: 15 residues. J was trimmed by 4 bases and V by 4 bases; bases with no gene match: 5. The chain's CDR3 is CASSSQGVGTGELFF. Here the CDR3 DNA reads TGTGCCAGCAGTTCACAGGGGGTAGGCACCGGGGAGCTGTTTTTT.

The count of this clonotype is one. The chain uses TRBV28 and TRBJ2-1; D gene uncertain. V gave up 5 bases and J gave up 7 bases, with 6 bases separating them. Germline V gene sequence: CDR1 MDHEN, CDR2 SYDVKM. The CDR3 contains 11 residues. The CDR3 here is CASSVWNEQFF. Written as DNA, the CDR3 is TGTGCCAGCAGTGTCTGGAATGAGCAGTTCTTC. Full variable domain (outside the CDR3, taken from reference TRBV28 and TRBJ2-1): DVKVTQSSRYLVKRTGEKVFLECVQDMDHENMFWYRQDPGLGLRLIYFSYDVKMKEKGDIPEGYSVSREKKERFSLILESASTNQTSMYLCASSVWNEQFFGPGTRLTVL.

J is TRBJ1-1 and V is TRBV18; 9 nucleotides agree with TRBD1. The V gene's germline CDR1 is KGHSH and CDR2 LQKENI. This CDR3 has 18 amino acids. V was pared by 3 bases and J by 5 bases, with 16 bases of the junction left unmatched. The CDR3 protein is CASSPRWGQGPQDTEAFF. For the CDR3, the DNA is TGTGCCAGCTCACCGCGATGGGGACAGGGCCCCCAGGATACTGAAGCTTTCTTT.

The chain is built from TRBV6-2 or TRBV6-3 and TRBJ2-2, with D perhaps matching TRBD1 (6 bases). CDR1 MNHEY and CDR2 SVGEGT come from the germline V gene. Trimming took off 7 bases at V and 3 bases at J, with 12 bases between the two ends. This CDR3 is 14 amino acids long. The CDR3 spells CASNQGSDTGELFF. DNA for the CDR3: TGTGCCAGCAACCAGGGGTCAGACACCGGGGAGCTGTTTTTT.

This chain uses TRBV5-1 with TRBJ2-7; TRBD2 matches 8 bases. Germline-derived CDR1 and CDR2 are SGHRS and YFSETQ. With V trimmed by 3 bases and J by 4 bases, 6 bases remained unmatched. The CDR3 covers 14 residues. The CDR3 is CASSWSGSGYEQYF. CDR3 bases: TGCGCCAGCAGCTGGAGCGGGAGCGGATACGAGCAGTACTTC.

This clonotype came up a few times. The chain is built from TRBV29-1 and TRBJ1-1; D perhaps matches TRBD1 (6 bases). V was pared by 3 bases and J by 5 bases, with 16 bases between. The CDR3 is 14 amino acids. The germline gives CDR1 SQVTM, CDR2 ANQGSEA. CDR3 bases: TGCAGCGTTGAGGAGTGGGCGAGGGGGACTGAAGCTTTCTTT. Translated: CSVEEWARGTEAFF.

This chain joins TRBV7-6 and TRBJ2-1, with 10 bases identical to TRBD2. Trimming took 1 base from V and 5 from J; bases not matched to a gene: 14. CDR1 and CDR2 from the germline V gene are SGHVS and FNYEAQ. The CDR3 spans 19 residues. Here the CDR3 DNA reads TGTGCCAGCAGCTTAGTCCTAGCGGGGGCGCTGGGATCCGACAATGAGCAGTTCTTC. Its translation: CASSLVLAGALGSDNEQFF.